This T cell receptor beta chain emerged from a study of T cell changes during pregnancy in multiple sclerosis. Sequenced by immunoSEQ multiplex PCR; TCRdb stores in-frame clones only, minus some. The data contain around 60,000 clones, about 96% of them singletons. Germline lookup yields CDR1 SGDLS and CDR2 YYNGEE. The CDR3 runs to 15 residues. Losses at the gene ends were 0 bases for V and 5 bases for J; bases not matched to a gene: 5. The TCR was taken from a female donor with multiple sclerosis, enrolled in a pregnancy study. This chain links TRBV9 with TRBJ2-7, with 10 nucleotides matching TRBD2. The sequencing used CD8+ T cells from peripheral blood mononuclear cells, collected after pregnancy. CDR3 bases: TGTGCCAGCAGCGTAGAAGCTAGCGGGAGCCACGAGCAGTACTTC. It codes for CASSVEASGSHEQYF.